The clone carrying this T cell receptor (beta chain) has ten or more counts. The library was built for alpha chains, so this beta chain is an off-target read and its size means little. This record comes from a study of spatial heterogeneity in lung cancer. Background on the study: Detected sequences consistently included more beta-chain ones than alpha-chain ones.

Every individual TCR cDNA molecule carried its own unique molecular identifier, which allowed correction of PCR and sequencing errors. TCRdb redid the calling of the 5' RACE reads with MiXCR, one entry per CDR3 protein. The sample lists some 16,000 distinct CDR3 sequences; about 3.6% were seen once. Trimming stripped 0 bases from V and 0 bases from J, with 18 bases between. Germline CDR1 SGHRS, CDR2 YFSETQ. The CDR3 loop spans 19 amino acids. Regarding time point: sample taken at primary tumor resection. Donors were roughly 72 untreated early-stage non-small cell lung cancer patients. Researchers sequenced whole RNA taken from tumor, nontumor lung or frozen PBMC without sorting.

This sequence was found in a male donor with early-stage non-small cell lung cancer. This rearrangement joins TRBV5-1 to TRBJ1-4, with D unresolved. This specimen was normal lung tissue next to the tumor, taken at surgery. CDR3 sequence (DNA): TGCGCCAGCAGCTTGGCCAAGCAGACGATCCCTTCAACTAATGAAAAACTGTTTTTT. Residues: CASSLAKQTIPSTNEKLFF.